The clone carrying this TCR beta chain was detected only a few times. Its target is not known. Every isolated RNA sample was fully reverse transcribed, so sequencing captured expressed TCRB transcripts. Assay used: immunoSEQ multiplex PCR; TCRdb lists only in-frame clones, some missing. The data show about 270,000 clones, roughly an eighth seen once. Each of the CD4+ naive, central memory, regulatory and stem cell-like memory populations was sorted via CD45RO/CCR7/CD25/CD127/CD95/CD27. This entry belongs to a study of beta chain features in type 1 diabetes. Study background: Cell yields, gender and age were similar in healthy donors and patients. All samples yielded over 95,000,000 examined sorted cells.

Whole-study findings and limits: Sequencing used cDNA, and cells with high TCR expression could therefore be over-represented. Type 1 diabetes patients showed a moderate but significant shortening of TCRB CDR3s in all four CD4+ subsets.

The source material was naive CD4+ T cells from blood. This receptor was identified in a young man with type 1 diabetes.

The CDR3 here is CAWATGTGYNEKLFF. The CDR3 DNA reads as TGTGCCTGGGCTACAGGGACCGGCTATAATGAAAAACTGTTTTTT. This rearrangement joins TRBV30 to TRBJ1-4, with a tentative D call TRBD1 (6 bases). Germline V gene sequence: CDR1 GTSNPN, CDR2 SVGIG (reference sequence). This CDR3 is built from 15 residues. The germline V and J ends were trimmed by 5 bases and 4 bases, with 17 bases remaining between them.